The 26 T cell receptor beta chains in this list originate from one sample, sequenced in a study of blood T cell repertoires in COVID-19. Data came from immunoSEQ multiplex PCR; TCRdb stores just in-frame clones and leaves some out. The repertoire holds about 42,000 clones, with 70% to 80% as singletons. Sequences were obtained from peripheral blood. These TCRs come from a man aged 70-80 years with active or convalescent COVID-19.

This clone is a singleton in its sample. The chain couples TRBV5-1 to TRBJ2-2; weak D call: TRBD1 (6 bases). The CDR3 is 15 residues long. Germline CDR1 SGHRS, CDR2 YFSETQ. The V end lost 0 bases, the J end lost 2 bases, and 8 bases lay between the germline ends. CDR3 protein: CASSLEGENTGELFF. CDR3 DNA sequence: TGCGCCAGCAGCTTGGAGGGGGAAAACACCGGGGAGCTGTTTTTT.

By share of the sample, this clone is medium-sized (0.01 to 0.1%). The genes are TRBV5-4 and TRBJ2-3; 12 nucleotides line up with TRBD2. The CDR3 consists of 16 residues. The germline V gene has CDR1 SGHNT and CDR2 YYREEE (reference sequence). V lost 4 bases and J lost 2; bases outside the gene matches: 5. In DNA, the CDR3 is TGTGCCAGCAGCCAAGGACTAGCGGGGATCACAGATACGCAGTATTTT. Its translation: CASSQGLAGITDTQYF.

This clone was found a few times. The rearrangement joins TRBV2 to TRBJ2-1, with 7 bases that match TRBD2. This CDR3 region has 13 residues. Germline V gene data show CDR1 as SNHLY and CDR2 as FYNNEI. Losses at the gene ends were 8 bases for V and 8 bases for J; bases not matched to a gene: 9. The CDR3 sequence: CASEGVGGYEQFF. As DNA, the CDR3 is TGTGCCAGCGAGGGCGTCGGGGGGTATGAGCAGTTCTTC.

Written as DNA, the CDR3 is TGTGCCAGCAGCCCTACCGGGGGTGCGAACACCGGGGAGCTGTTTTTT. Its protein product is CASSPTGGANTGELFF. V is TRBV7-3 and J is TRBJ2-2; maybe TRBD2 (6 bases). The CDR3 has 16 residues. Germline V gene data show CDR1 as SGHTA and CDR2 as FQGTGA. V dropped 5 bases and J dropped 0 bases, with 13 bases sitting between them.

The chain couples TRBV7-3 to TRBJ2-1, with unresolved D. Trimming cost V 5 bases and J 0 bases, with 5 bases left between them. The CDR3 loop spans 13 amino acids. CDR1 and CDR2 from the germline V gene are SGHTA and FQGTGA. In DNA form, the CDR3 reads TGTGCCAGCAGCCTTGTCTCCTACAATGAGCAGTTCTTC. It translates to CASSLVSYNEQFF.

The sample holds one count of this clone. The V and J genes are TRBV5-1 and TRBJ1-4; 7 bases align to TRBD1. The length of the CDR3 is 16 residues. Per germline, CDR1 SGHRS and CDR2 YFSETQ. J gave up 0 bases and V 8 bases, and 10 bases lay outside the gene matches. CDR3 DNA: TGCGCCAGTCATCCCGGGACAGTAGCAACTAATGAAAAACTGTTTTTT. Translated, it gives CASHPGTVATNEKLFF.

CDR3 in DNA: TGCGCCAGCAGTCAATCGGGCAGAATGAACACTGAAGCTTTCTTT. Translating it yields CASSQSGRMNTEAFF. The chain uses TRBV23-1 and TRBJ1-1; no reliable D call. TRBV23-1 belongs to the ORF category, with a function that is uncertain. The CDR3 is made up of 15 amino acids. Trimming stripped 0 bases from V and 0 bases from J, with 8 bases between.

The chain links TRBV3-1 (or the pseudogene TRBV3-2) to TRBJ1-2, with 7 nucleotides matching TRBD1. Germline loops: CDR1 LGHDT, CDR2 YNNKEL (reference sequence). The length of the CDR3 is 15 residues. The junction had 8 bases not matched to a gene; V was cut back by 4 bases and J by 3 bases. DNA of the CDR3: TGTGCCAGCAGCCCCGTCAGGGGGGCAGACTATGGCTACACCTTC. It specifies CASSPVRGADYGYTF.

This clone showed up just once. This chain uses TRBV6-5 with TRBJ1-5, with 7 bases that match TRBD1. Germline V gene lookup returns CDR1 MNHEY and CDR2 SVGAGI. The CDR3 has 15 residues. Germline trimming cut 2 bases from V and 7 bases from J; bases unmatched to any gene: 8. CDR3 residues: CASSYQGDVSQPQHF. DNA of the CDR3: TGTGCCAGCAGTTACCAGGGGGACGTCAGCCAGCCCCAGCATTTT.

V is TRBV7-2 and J is TRBJ2-3, with D maybe TRBD2 (7 bases). CDR1 SGHTA and CDR2 FQGNSA come from the germline V gene. This CDR3 has 14 residues. Trimming shortened V by 6 bases and J by 7 bases, and 17 bases separated the two germline ends. CDR3 coding DNA: TGTGCCAGCAGGTTGGGAGGGAGGGGGAATACGCAGTATTTT. Amino acid sequence: CASRLGGRGNTQYF.

The J gene is TRBJ2-7, the V gene TRBV20-1, with TRBD2 matching 8 bases. Germline values: CDR1 DFQATT, CDR2 SNEGSKA (reference sequence). V lost 3 bases, J lost 3 bases, and 10 bases stayed unmatched. The CDR3 runs 15 residues. The CDR3 DNA is TGCAGTGCTAGTAAACCCAGCGGGGGTCGCTACGAGCAGTACTTC. Translating it yields CSASKPSGGRYEQYF.

This clone has a single count. This chain joins TRBV28 and TRBJ1-1, with D perhaps matching TRBD1 (6 bases). Per germline, CDR1 MDHEN and CDR2 SYDVKM. V gave up 3 bases and J gave up 10 bases, with 9 bases separating them. The CDR3 has 11 residues. The CDR3 region is CASSLNRVAFF. The DNA for the CDR3 is TGTGCCAGCAGTTTGAACAGGGTAGCTTTCTTT.

The gene calls are TRBV19 and TRBJ1-1; perhaps TRBD1 as D (5 bases). The CDR3 extends over 14 amino acids. V was cut by 4 bases and J by 4 bases, with 13 bases left in between. Germline V CDR1 and CDR2: LNHDA, SQIVND (reference sequence). This CDR3 reads CASSTLGQGTEAFF. The CDR3 DNA is TGTGCCAGTAGTACCCTCGGGCAGGGCACTGAAGCTTTCTTT.

V usage is TRBV4-1 and J usage is TRBJ1-4; D might be TRBD1 (6 bases). The CDR3 totals 14 residues. V dropped 3 bases and J dropped 8 bases, with 13 bases sitting between them. Germline CDR1 MGHRA, CDR2 YSYEKL. Written as DNA, the CDR3 is TGCGCCAGCAGCCACCCACAGCAGGGGGAAAAACTGTTTTTT. It codes for CASSHPQQGEKLFF.

The gene calls are TRBV28 and TRBJ1-6; 7 bases match TRBD1. Losses at the gene ends were 7 bases for V and 9 bases for J; bases not matched to a gene: 9. The CDR3 spans 14 residues. Germline assignment: CDR1 MDHEN and CDR2 SYDVKM. The CDR3 reads CASISGGESSPLHF. The CDR3 DNA is TGTGCCAGCATTTCAGGGGGAGAGAGTTCACCCCTCCACTTT.

The chain combines TRBV7-6 with TRBJ2-1; 8 positions match TRBD2. The CDR3 has 16 residues. V shed 5 bases, J shed 3 bases, and the junction held 9 bases outside the gene matches. Germline V gives CDR1 SGHVS, CDR2 FNYEAQ. The DNA of the CDR3 is TGTGCCAGCAGCGTATACCGGGGGGGCGTCTACAATGAGCAGTTCTTC. Its translation: CASSVYRGGVYNEQFF.

The chain joins TRBV4-1 to TRBJ1-2, with 9 bases matching TRBD1. Germline V lookup: CDR1 MGHRA, CDR2 YSYEKL. The ends lost 5 bases at V and 6 bases at J; junction bases unmatched: 7. This CDR3 is built from 14 residues. In DNA form, the CDR3 reads TGCGCCAGCAGCGCCCGGGACAGGGTCCATGGCTACACCTTC. This translates into CASSARDRVHGYTF.

The V call is TRBV5-1, the J call TRBJ1-2; 7 nucleotides agree with TRBD1. V gave up 4 bases and J gave up 6 bases; unmatched junction bases: 6. Germline assignment: CDR1 SGHRS and CDR2 YFSETQ. CDR3 length: 13 amino acids. For the CDR3, the DNA is TGCGCCAGCAGCGGGACAGCGTTAGATGGCTACACCTTC. Translated: CASSGTALDGYTF.

The rearrangement joins TRBV15 to TRBJ1-5; D ambiguous. This CDR3 is built from 13 residues. V shed 0 bases and J shed 14 bases, with 14 bases lying between them. CDR1 LNHNV and CDR2 YYDKDF come from the germline V gene (reference sequence). This chain's CDR3 is CATSREEAVSKHF. The CDR3, as DNA: TGTGCCACCAGCAGAGAAGAAGCCGTGAGCAAGCATTTT.

V gene TRBV6-5 combines with J gene TRBJ1-5; 7 bases fit TRBD1. The ends lost 5 bases at V and 6 bases at J; junction bases unmatched: 7. The CDR3 covers 14 residues. The germline CDR1 and CDR2 sequences are MNHEY and SVGAGI. The CDR3 sequence: CASSQERGRQPQHF. The CDR3 DNA follows: TGTGCCAGCAGTCAGGAGAGGGGGCGTCAGCCCCAGCATTTT.

The chain employs TRBV5-6 and TRBJ1-4; maybe TRBD1 (5 bases). Trimming removed 4 bases from V and 8 bases from J, with 21 bases in between. CDR1 and CDR2 from the germline V gene are SGHDT and YYEEEE. The CDR3 is 16 residues long. Here the CDR3 reads CASSPPRETEMEKLFF. The CDR3 DNA reads as TGTGCCAGCAGCCCACCAAGAGAGACAGAGATGGAAAAACTGTTTTTT. Full variable domain (remainder filled in from reference TRBV5-6 and TRBJ1-4): DAGVTQSPTHLIKTRGQQVTLRCSPKSGHDTVSWYQQALGQGPQFIFQYYEEEERQRGNFPDRFSGHQFPNYSSELNVNALLLGDSALYLCASSPPRETEMEKLFFGSGTQLSVL.

This clone was picked up a small number of times. The chain uses TRBV10-2 and TRBJ1-2; D unresolved. The CDR3 totals 14 residues. The germline V gene encodes CDR1 WSHSY and CDR2 SAAADI. Trimming shortened V by 6 bases and J by 0 bases, and 11 bases separated the two germline ends. The CDR3 spells CASSPDSANYGYTF. The CDR3 region has the DNA TGCGCCAGCAGCCCCGACTCAGCTAACTATGGCTACACCTTC.

CDR3: CASSSPGLAGAGELFF. The DNA for the CDR3 is TGTGCCAGCAGTTCACCGGGACTAGCGGGGGCCGGGGAGCTGTTTTTT. This chain links TRBV28 with TRBJ2-2; 14 bases match TRBD2. This CDR3 contains 16 residues. V lost 4 bases and J lost 6; bases outside the gene matches: 4. CDR1 and CDR2 from the germline V gene are MDHEN and SYDVKM.

This chain connects TRBV7-9 to TRBJ2-3, with 7 bases identical to TRBD2. Germline loops: CDR1 SEHNR, CDR2 FQNEAQ (reference sequence). The ends lost 1 base at V and 2 bases at J; junction bases unmatched: 3. This CDR3 contains 15 residues. CDR3 region: CASSLGGTITDTQYF. The CDR3 DNA reads as TGTGCCAGCAGCTTAGGTGGGACTATCACAGATACGCAGTATTTT.

The J gene is TRBJ1-1, the V gene TRBV7-9; 9 nucleotides match TRBD1. This CDR3 is 12 amino acids long. Trimming removed 1 base from V and 14 bases from J; junction bases left unmatched: 5. The germline gives CDR1 SEHNR, CDR2 FQNEAQ (reference sequence). Here the CDR3 DNA reads TGTGCCAGCAGCTTAGGGGACAGGGCGACCTTCTTT. This sequence encodes CASSLGDRATFF.

This sequence joins TRBV5-1 and TRBJ2-3; no clear D. In germline, CDR1 is SGHRS, CDR2 YFSETQ. The CDR3 is made up of 13 amino acids. V was cut by 2 bases and J by 4 bases, with 8 bases left in between. The CDR3 protein is CASSFESPDTQYF. The CDR3 nucleotides read TGCGCCAGCAGCTTCGAGAGCCCAGATACGCAGTATTTT.